This TCR beta chain was identified in a study of T cell responses to AZD1222 COVID-19 vaccine. Study-level results: Repertoire sampling happened only post peak T cell response. Spike-specific TCR breadth and depth both grew after two AZD1222 doses. The reported proportion of spike-specific TCRs targeting unmutated variant regions was nearly half. It should be noted that donors were predominantly white British and more often female, and clonal diversity was possibly underestimated.

With respect to this clone: Its antigen remains unidentified.

The data were produced by immunoSEQ multiplex PCR, yet TCRdb's version contains in-frame clones alone and is incomplete. Among roughly 150,000 clones, about 89% were seen once, and the ten largest hold around 1.3%. The CDR3 runs 15 residues. The V end lost 3 bases, the J end lost 0 bases, and 14 bases lay between the germline ends. From germline, CDR1 is DFQATT and CDR2 SNEGSKA (reference sequence). The source of this sequence is an adult who received the AZD1222 COVID-19 vaccine. Sample: peripheral blood, taken 28 days after the second AZD1222 dose. This chain links TRBV20-1 with TRBJ2-5; D may be TRBD1 (5 bases). The CDR3 DNA reads TGCAGTGCTAGTTCCGTCCAGGGTTACCAAGAGACCCAGTACTTC. It codes for CSASSVQGYQETQYF.